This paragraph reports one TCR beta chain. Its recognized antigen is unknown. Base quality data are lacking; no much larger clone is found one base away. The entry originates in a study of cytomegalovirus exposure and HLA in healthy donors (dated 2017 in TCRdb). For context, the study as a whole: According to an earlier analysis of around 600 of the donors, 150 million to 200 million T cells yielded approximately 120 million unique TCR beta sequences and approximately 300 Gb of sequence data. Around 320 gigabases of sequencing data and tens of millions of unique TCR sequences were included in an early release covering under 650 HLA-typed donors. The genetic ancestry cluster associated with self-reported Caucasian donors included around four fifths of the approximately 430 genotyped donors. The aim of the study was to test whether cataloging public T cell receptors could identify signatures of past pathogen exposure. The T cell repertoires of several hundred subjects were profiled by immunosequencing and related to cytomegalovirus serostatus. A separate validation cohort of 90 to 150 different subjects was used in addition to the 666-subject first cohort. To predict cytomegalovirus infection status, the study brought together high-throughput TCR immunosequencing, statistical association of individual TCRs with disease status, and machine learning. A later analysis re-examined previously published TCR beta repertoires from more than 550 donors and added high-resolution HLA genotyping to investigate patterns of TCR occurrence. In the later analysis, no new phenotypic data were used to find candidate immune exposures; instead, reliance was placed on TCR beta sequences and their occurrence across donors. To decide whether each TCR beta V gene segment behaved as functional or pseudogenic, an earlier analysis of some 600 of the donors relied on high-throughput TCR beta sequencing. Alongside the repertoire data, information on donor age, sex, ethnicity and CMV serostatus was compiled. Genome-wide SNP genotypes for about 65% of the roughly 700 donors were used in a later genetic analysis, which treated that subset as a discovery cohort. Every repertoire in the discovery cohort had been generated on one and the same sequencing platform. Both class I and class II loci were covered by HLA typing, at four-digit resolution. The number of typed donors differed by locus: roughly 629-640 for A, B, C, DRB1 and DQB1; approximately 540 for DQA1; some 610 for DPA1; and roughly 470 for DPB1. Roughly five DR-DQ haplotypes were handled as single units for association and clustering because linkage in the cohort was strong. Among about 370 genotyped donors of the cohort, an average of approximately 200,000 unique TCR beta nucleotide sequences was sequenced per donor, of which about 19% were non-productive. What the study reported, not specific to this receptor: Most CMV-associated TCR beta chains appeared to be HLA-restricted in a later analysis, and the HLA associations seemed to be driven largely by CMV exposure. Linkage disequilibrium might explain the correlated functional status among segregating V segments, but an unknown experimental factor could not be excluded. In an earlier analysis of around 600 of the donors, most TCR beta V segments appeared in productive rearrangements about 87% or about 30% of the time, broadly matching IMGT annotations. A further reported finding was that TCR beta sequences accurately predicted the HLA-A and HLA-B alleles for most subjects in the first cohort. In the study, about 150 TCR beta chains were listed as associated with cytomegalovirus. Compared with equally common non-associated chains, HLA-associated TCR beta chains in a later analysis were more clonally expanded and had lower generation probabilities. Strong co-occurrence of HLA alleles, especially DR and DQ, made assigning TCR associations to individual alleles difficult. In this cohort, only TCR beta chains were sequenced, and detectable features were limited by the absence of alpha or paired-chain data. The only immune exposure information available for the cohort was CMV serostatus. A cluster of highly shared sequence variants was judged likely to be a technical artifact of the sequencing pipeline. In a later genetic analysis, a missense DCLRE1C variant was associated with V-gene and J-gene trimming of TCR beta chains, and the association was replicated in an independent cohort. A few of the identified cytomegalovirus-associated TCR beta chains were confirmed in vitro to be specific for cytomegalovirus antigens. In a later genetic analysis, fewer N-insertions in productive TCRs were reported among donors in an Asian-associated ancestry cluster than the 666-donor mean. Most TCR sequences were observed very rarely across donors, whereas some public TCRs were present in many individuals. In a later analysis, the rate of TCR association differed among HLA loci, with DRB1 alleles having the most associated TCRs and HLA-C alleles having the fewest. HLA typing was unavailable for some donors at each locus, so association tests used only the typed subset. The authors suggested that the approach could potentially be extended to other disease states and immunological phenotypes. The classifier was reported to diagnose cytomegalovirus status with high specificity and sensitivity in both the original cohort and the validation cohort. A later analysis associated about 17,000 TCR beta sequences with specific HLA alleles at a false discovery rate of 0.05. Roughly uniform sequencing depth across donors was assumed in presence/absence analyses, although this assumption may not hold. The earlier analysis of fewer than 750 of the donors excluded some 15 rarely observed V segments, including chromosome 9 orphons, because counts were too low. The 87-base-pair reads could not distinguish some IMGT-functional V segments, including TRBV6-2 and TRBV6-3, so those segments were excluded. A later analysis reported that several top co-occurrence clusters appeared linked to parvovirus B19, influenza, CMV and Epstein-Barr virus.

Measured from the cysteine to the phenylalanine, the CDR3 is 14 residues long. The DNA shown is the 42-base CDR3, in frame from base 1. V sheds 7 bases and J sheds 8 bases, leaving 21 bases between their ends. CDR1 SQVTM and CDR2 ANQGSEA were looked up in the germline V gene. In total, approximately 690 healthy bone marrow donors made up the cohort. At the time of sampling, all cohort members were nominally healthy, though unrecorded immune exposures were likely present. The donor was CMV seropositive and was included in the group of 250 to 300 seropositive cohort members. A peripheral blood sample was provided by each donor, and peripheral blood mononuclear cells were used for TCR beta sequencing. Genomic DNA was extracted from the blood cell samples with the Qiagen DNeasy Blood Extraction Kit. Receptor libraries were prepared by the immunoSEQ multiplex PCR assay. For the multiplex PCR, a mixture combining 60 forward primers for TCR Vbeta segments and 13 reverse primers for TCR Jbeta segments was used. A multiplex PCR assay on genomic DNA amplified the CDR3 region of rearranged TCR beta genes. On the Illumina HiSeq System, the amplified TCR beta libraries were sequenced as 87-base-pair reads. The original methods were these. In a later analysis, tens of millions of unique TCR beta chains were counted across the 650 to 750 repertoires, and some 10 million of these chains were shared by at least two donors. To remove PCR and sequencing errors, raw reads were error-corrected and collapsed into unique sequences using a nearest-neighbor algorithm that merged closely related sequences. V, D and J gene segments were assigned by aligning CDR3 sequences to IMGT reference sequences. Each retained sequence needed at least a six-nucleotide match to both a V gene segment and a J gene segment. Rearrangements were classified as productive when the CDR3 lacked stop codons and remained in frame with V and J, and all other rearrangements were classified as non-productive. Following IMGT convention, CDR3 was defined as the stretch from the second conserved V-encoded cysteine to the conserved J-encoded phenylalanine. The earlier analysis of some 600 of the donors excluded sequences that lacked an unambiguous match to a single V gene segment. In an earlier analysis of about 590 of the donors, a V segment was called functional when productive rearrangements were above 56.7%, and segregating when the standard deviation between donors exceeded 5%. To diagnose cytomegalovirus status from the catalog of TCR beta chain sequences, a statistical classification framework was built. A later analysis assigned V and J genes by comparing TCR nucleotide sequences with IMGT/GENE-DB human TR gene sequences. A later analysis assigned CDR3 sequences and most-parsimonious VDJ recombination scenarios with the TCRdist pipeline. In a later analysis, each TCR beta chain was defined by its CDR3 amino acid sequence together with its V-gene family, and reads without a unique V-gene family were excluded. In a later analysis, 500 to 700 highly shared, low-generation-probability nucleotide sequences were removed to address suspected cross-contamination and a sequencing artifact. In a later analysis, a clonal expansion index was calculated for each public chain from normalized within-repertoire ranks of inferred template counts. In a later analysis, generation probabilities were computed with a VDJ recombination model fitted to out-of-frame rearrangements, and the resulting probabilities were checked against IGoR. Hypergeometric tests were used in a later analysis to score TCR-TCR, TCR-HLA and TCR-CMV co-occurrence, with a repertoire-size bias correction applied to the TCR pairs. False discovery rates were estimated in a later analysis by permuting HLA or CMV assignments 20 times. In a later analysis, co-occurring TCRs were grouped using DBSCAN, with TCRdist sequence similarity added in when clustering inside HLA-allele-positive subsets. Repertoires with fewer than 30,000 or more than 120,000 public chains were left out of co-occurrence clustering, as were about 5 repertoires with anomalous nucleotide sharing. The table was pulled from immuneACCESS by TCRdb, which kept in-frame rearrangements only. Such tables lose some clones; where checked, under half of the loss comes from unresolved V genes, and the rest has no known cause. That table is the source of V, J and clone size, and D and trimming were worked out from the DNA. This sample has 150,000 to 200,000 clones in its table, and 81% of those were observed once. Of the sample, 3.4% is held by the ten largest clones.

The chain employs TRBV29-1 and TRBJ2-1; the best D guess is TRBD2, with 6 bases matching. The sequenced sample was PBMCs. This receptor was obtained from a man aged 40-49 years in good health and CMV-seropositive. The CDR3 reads CSAPRAQLAHEQFF. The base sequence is TGCAGCGCTCCGAGGGCCCAACTAGCCCATGAGCAGTTCTTC.